One sample yielded the 31 T cell receptor beta chains listed below, sequenced in a study of blood T cell repertoires in COVID-19. Sequencing was performed with immunoSEQ multiplex PCR; in TCRdb, only in-frame clones are kept and a portion is missing. The table shows 130,000 to 150,000 clones, with 85% to 90% occurring only once. Sequencing used peripheral blood. These receptor sequences come from a young man with COVID-19, enrolled during active disease.

The chain joins TRBV6-5 to TRBJ1-2; 8 positions match TRBD1. This CDR3 is built from 13 residues. Germline V gene sequence: CDR1 MNHEY, CDR2 SVGAGI. V lost 0 bases, J lost 8 bases, and 2 bases stayed unmatched. This chain's CDR3 is CASSYSTGDGYTF. The CDR3 region has the DNA TGTGCCAGCAGTTACTCGACAGGGGACGGCTACACCTTC.

The rearrangement joins TRBV7-2 to TRBJ2-3, with TRBD1 as a possible D gene (5 bases). Deletions cut 5 bases from V and 2 bases from J, with 11 bases between. Germline V gene lookup returns CDR1 SGHTA and CDR2 FQGNSA. The CDR3 runs to 14 residues. In DNA form, the CDR3 reads TGTGCCAGCAGCCCAAGGACACCCACAGATACGCAGTATTTT. The encoded protein is CASSPRTPTDTQYF.

V is TRBV6-5 and J is TRBJ1-2, with 7 positions matching TRBD1. This CDR3 has 14 residues. The germline gives CDR1 MNHEY, CDR2 SVGAGI. V lost 6 bases, J lost 8 bases, and 12 bases stayed unmatched. DNA for the CDR3: TGTGCCAGCAGCCGACAGGGAAACTTGTACGGCTACACCTTC. Translating gives CASSRQGNLYGYTF.

The chain links TRBV6-5 to TRBJ1-2, with a weak D call TRBD1 (6 bases). This CDR3 contains 14 residues. The germline V gene has CDR1 MNHEY and CDR2 SVGAGI. V shed 6 bases and J shed 3 bases, with 14 bases lying between them. The CDR3 region is CASRTRGADYGYTF. CDR3 nucleotides: TGTGCCAGCAGAACCAGGGGCGCGGACTATGGCTACACCTTC.

The chain has TRBV7-8 and TRBJ1-1; weak D call: TRBD1 (6 bases). Germline V gives CDR1 SGHVS, CDR2 FQNEAQ. Trimming removed 1 base at V and 4 bases at J, with 7 bases between. This CDR3 has 13 residues. CDR3 residues: CASSLGQVTEAFF. CDR3 sequence (DNA): TGTGCCAGCAGCTTAGGACAGGTCACTGAAGCTTTCTTT.

The genes are TRBV28 and TRBJ1-3; TRBD1 matches at 8 bases. V shed 5 bases, J shed 4 bases, and the junction held 4 bases outside the gene matches. The CDR3 extends over 14 amino acids. Looked up from germline, CDR1 is MDHEN and CDR2 is SYDVKM. CDR3 residues: CASSPDREGNTIYF. In nucleotides, the CDR3 is TGTGCCAGCAGTCCGGACAGGGAGGGAAACACCATATATTTT.

The rearrangement uses TRBV9 and TRBJ2-3, with TRBD1 matching over 7 bases. Germline loops: CDR1 SGDLS, CDR2 YYNGEE. CDR3 length: 14 residues. Trimming took 2 bases from V and 5 from J; bases not matched to a gene: 5. The CDR3 protein is CASSVSGGVDTQYF. The CDR3 bases are TGTGCCAGCAGCGTTTCAGGGGGAGTAGATACGCAGTATTTT.

The chain joins TRBV6-5 to TRBJ2-2; 10 nucleotides match TRBD2. V lost 9 bases and J lost 7; bases outside the gene matches: 5. Germline-derived CDR1 and CDR2 are MNHEY and SVGAGI. The CDR3 is made up of 13 amino acids. DNA for the CDR3: TGTGCCAGTAGCGGGAGGAGGAACGGGGAGCTGTTTTTT. As protein: CASSGRRNGELFF.

This sequence joins TRBV7-9 and TRBJ2-1; D uncertain. With 1 base removed from V and 2 bases from J, the gap between germline ends came to 12 bases. Germline CDR1 is SEHNR and CDR2 is FQNEAQ (reference sequence). The CDR3 is made up of 16 amino acids. CDR3 residues: CASSLEPFNPYNEQFF. Here the CDR3 DNA reads TGTGCCAGCAGCTTAGAGCCATTCAACCCCTACAATGAGCAGTTCTTC.

This chain joins TRBV2 and TRBJ1-1; 11 bases are a match to TRBD1. The CDR3 has 18 residues. CDR1 is SNHLY, CDR2 FYNNEI, per germline. With 11 bases clipped from V and 3 bases from J, the junction kept 20 bases outside the gene matches. In DNA form, the CDR3 reads TGTGCCGGACGATCAGGACAGGGGGCGTTATTTAGGGACACTGAAGCTTTCTTT. Residues: CAGRSGQGALFRDTEAFF.

The CDR3 is CASSQPGLADPSSYNEQFF. The CDR3 coding sequence is TGCGCCAGCAGCCAACCGGGACTAGCGGACCCGAGCTCCTACAATGAGCAGTTCTTC. This sequence joins TRBV4-1 and TRBJ2-1; 11 bases are shared with TRBD2. Germline values: CDR1 MGHRA, CDR2 YSYEKL. V lost 2 bases, J lost 0 bases, and 9 bases stayed unmatched. The CDR3 extends over 19 amino acids.

The CDR3 protein is CASSENKNTIYF. The CDR3 DNA is TGCGCCAGCAGTGAGAACAAAAACACCATATATTTT. The V gene is TRBV10-1, the J gene TRBJ1-3, with unresolved D. There are 12 residues in the CDR3. Trimming removed 2 bases from V and 6 bases from J, with 5 bases in between. Germline V gene sequence: CDR1 WNHNN, CDR2 SYGVQD (reference sequence).

The J gene is TRBJ2-2, the V gene TRBV4-1, with D perhaps matching TRBD2 (6 bases). Trimming left V 1 base short and J 4 bases short, with 16 bases between. Per the germline V gene, CDR1 is MGHRA and CDR2 is YSYEKL. The CDR3 length is 17 residues. This CDR3 is CASSQGRDRKITGELFF. CDR3 nucleotide sequence: TGCGCCAGCAGCCAAGGGAGGGATCGGAAGATCACCGGGGAGCTGTTTTTT.

V gene TRBV14 combines with J gene TRBJ2-1; a weak D match, TRBD2 (6 bases). Germline CDR1 and CDR2: SGHDN and FVKESK. V lost 0 bases and J 1 base, leaving 13 bases between the germline ends. The CDR3 extends over 17 amino acids. The CDR3 nucleotides read TGTGCCAGCAGCCAAGATTTACGAGCGGGTTCCTACAATGAGCAGTTCTTC. It specifies CASSQDLRAGSYNEQFF.

The table lists this clone with a few counts. The chain is built from TRBV7-6 and TRBJ1-5; tentative D call: TRBD1 (5 bases). The V gene's germline CDR1 is SGHVS and CDR2 FNYEAQ. The CDR3 runs 15 residues. Deletions cut 3 bases from V and 7 bases from J, with 16 bases between. The CDR3 sequence is CASSFGGDREQPQHF. DNA for the CDR3: TGTGCCAGCAGCTTTGGAGGGGATCGAGAGCAGCCCCAGCATTTT.

The chain uses TRBV19 and TRBJ2-7; TRBD1 is a possible D gene (6 bases). The CDR3 has 14 residues. The V gene lost 3 bases and the J gene lost 4 bases, with 13 bases spanning the gap. Germline loops: CDR1 LNHDA, CDR2 SQIVND (reference sequence). The CDR3 DNA reads as TGTGCCAGTAGTATGATTGGACAGCTTTACGAGCAGTACTTC. As protein: CASSMIGQLYEQYF. The complete variable domain, with remaining parts taken from reference TRBV19 and TRBJ2-7, reads DGGITQSPKYLFRKEGQNVTLSCEQNLNHDAMYWYRQDPGQGLRLIYYSQIVNDFQKGDIAEGYSVSREKKESFPLTVTSAQKNPTAFYLCASSMIGQLYEQYFGPGTRLTVT.

The chain combines TRBV5-1 with TRBJ1-5; possibly TRBD1 for D (6 bases). This CDR3 is 14 amino acids long. The V gene's germline CDR1 is SGHRS and CDR2 YFSETQ. The germline V and J ends were trimmed by 4 bases and 6 bases, with 14 bases remaining between them. The chain's CDR3 is CASSLLQGGQPQHF. CDR3 nucleotide sequence: TGCGCCAGCAGCCTACTACAGGGCGGTCAGCCCCAGCATTTT.

The genes are TRBV6-1 and TRBJ2-5; unclear D gene. Trimming removed 0 bases from V and 7 bases from J, with 6 bases in between. Germline V CDR1 and CDR2: MNHNS, SASEGT. CDR3 length: 12 residues. This CDR3 is CASSEAIRTQYF. The CDR3 DNA sequence: TGTGCCAGCAGTGAAGCGATCAGGACCCAGTACTTC.

The chain uses TRBV28 and TRBJ2-7; D may be TRBD2 (5 bases). Trimming took off 5 bases at V and 2 bases at J, with 16 bases between the two ends. Germline V CDR1 and CDR2: MDHEN, SYDVKM. The CDR3 has 15 amino acids. In DNA, the CDR3 is TGTGCCAGCAGTCCCCGGACTGGAACTACCTACGAGCAGTACTTC. It yields the protein CASSPRTGTTYEQYF.

The rearrangement joins TRBV2 to TRBJ1-5; a weak D match, TRBD1 (5 bases). CDR1 and CDR2 from the germline V gene are SNHLY and FYNNEI. The CDR3 sequence is 13 residues long. The V gene lost 9 bases and the J gene lost 6 bases, with 15 bases spanning the gap. CDR3 in DNA: TGTGCCAGTACTTTACAGGAAGGTCAGCCCCAGCATTTT. This gives the protein CASTLQEGQPQHF.

V and J are TRBV30 and TRBJ2-7; D call uncertain. The CDR3 runs to 12 residues. Trimming stripped 1 base from V and 4 bases from J, with 8 bases between. The V gene's germline CDR1 is GTSNPN and CDR2 SVGIG (reference sequence). CDR3 loop: CAWSGSRYEQYF. CDR3 DNA: TGTGCCTGGAGTGGTTCTAGGTACGAGCAGTACTTC.

This chain uses TRBV6-5 with TRBJ2-1; 9 positions agree with TRBD2. Looked up from germline, CDR1 is MNHEY and CDR2 is SVGAGI. The CDR3 loop spans 13 amino acids. Unmatched junction bases numbered 7, after V lost 8 bases and J lost 8 bases. The DNA for the CDR3 is TGTGCCAGCGCGGGAGGCGGGGGGGATGAGCAGTTCTTC. Protein: CASAGGGGDEQFF.

The chain has TRBV5-1 and TRBJ1-3, with D uncertain. V lost 4 bases, J lost 0 bases, and 11 bases lay in between. Per germline, CDR1 SGHRS and CDR2 YFSETQ. There are 15 residues in the CDR3. CDR3 in DNA: TGCGCCAGCAGCCTCGGACTGCCCTCTGGAAACACCATATATTTT. Translation gives CASSLGLPSGNTIYF.

The rearrangement uses TRBV6-2 or TRBV6-3 and TRBJ2-7; the D gene is possibly TRBD2 (5 bases). Trimming removed 2 bases at V and 9 bases at J, with 8 bases between. Germline CDR1 and CDR2: MNHEY and SVGEGT. This CDR3 region has 11 residues. CDR3 sequence: CASSYGGGQYF. CDR3 coding DNA: TGTGCCAGCAGTTACGGAGGTGGGCAGTACTTC.

The chain combines TRBV24-1 with TRBJ2-3; 8 bases fit TRBD1. The CDR3 runs 14 residues. After removal of 9 bases from V and 2 bases from J, the junction contained 6 bases not matched to a gene. Germline CDR1 KGHDR, CDR2 SFDVKD. CDR3 sequence: CATAGQGNTDTQYF. In nucleotides, the CDR3 is TGTGCCACCGCTGGACAGGGCAACACAGATACGCAGTATTTT.

The chain employs TRBV4-1 and TRBJ1-1; D uncertain. Germline CDR1 reads MGHRA; CDR2 reads YSYEKL. CDR3 size: 12 residues. Trimming left V 1 base short and J 5 bases short, with 5 bases between. The CDR3 spells CASSQGRTEAFF. The CDR3 DNA reads TGCGCCAGCAGCCAAGGGCGGACTGAAGCTTTCTTT.

The chain employs TRBV24-1 and TRBJ2-3, with 10 bases matching TRBD1. The CDR3 loop spans 17 amino acids. Germline-derived CDR1 and CDR2 are KGHDR and SFDVKD. The junction had 3 bases not matched to a gene; V was cut back by 0 bases and J by 1 base. In DNA form, the CDR3 reads TGTGCCACCAGTGATTTGAGGGACAGGGGCGGCACAGATACGCAGTATTTT. This gives the protein CATSDLRDRGGTDTQYF.

This rearrangement joins TRBV2 to TRBJ2-5; tentative D call: TRBD2 (5 bases). V lost 6 bases and J lost 0, with 11 bases in between. This CDR3 region has 14 residues. CDR1 and CDR2 (germline): SNHLY, FYNNEI. CDR3 sequence reads: CASRRAANQETQYF. DNA of the CDR3: TGTGCCAGCAGGCGGGCAGCCAACCAAGAGACCCAGTACTTC.

The CDR3 region has the DNA TGTGCCAGCAGCCCCCTCGCGGGAGTGAATGAGCAGTACTTC. Translating it yields CASSPLAGVNEQYF. V is TRBV5-4 and J is TRBJ2-7; 7 bases map to TRBD2. Germline trimming cut 4 bases from V and 7 bases from J; bases unmatched to any gene: 11. In germline, CDR1 is SGHNT, CDR2 YYREEE (reference sequence). The CDR3 is made up of 14 amino acids.

J is TRBJ2-1 and V is TRBV5-6; TRBD1 matches 9 bases. CDR1 SGHDT and CDR2 YYEEEE come from the germline V gene. The J segment lost 5 bases and the V segment lost 5 bases, leaving 5 bases of the junction unmatched. This CDR3 comprises 14 residues. CDR3 region: CASRWGQGDNEQFF. The CDR3 DNA reads as TGTGCCAGCAGGTGGGGACAGGGCGACAATGAGCAGTTCTTC.

This rearrangement joins TRBV30 to TRBJ1-4; D is perhaps TRBD1 (5 bases). From germline, CDR1 is GTSNPN and CDR2 SVGIG (reference sequence). This CDR3 spans 15 amino acids. V was trimmed by 1 base and J by 1 base, leaving 10 bases between them. CDR3 loop: CAWSAATVTNEKLFF. CDR3 nucleotides: TGTGCCTGGAGTGCCGCGACAGTAACTAATGAAAAACTGTTTTTT.